This T cell receptor (beta chain) was captured by sequencing in a study of blood T cell repertoires in COVID-19. Study-level information: PBMCs, B-cell-depleted T cells, or T cells provided the cDNA or gDNA that made up the material.

Methods used by the authors: The authors estimated nucleated cell counts from reference gene primer amplification. TCRdb keeps only in-frame clones here, not all; method: immunoSEQ multiplex PCR. The D gene and trimming were derived from the DNA, and the V and J assignments and clone size from that table. The profile shows 150,000 to 160,000 clones, 75% to 80% of them singletons. The germline V gene encodes CDR1 SGHAT and CDR2 FQDESV (reference sequence). The length of the CDR3 is 14 residues. Trimming cost V 3 bases and J 9 bases; bases outside gene matches: 3. This clonotype was sampled from a man older than 75 with acute or convalescent COVID-19. The genes are TRBV11-1 and TRBJ2-2; TRBD2 matches 11 bases. The specimen sequenced was peripheral blood. CDR3 bases: TGTGCCAGCAGCTTTAGCGGGGGGGCCCGGGAGCTGTTTTTT. Translation gives CASSFSGGARELFF.